These 17 T cell receptor beta chains were sequenced from one sample in a study of blood T cell repertoires in COVID-19. Libraries were prepared by immunoSEQ multiplex PCR; TCRdb keeps only in-frame clonotypes and omits some of them. The sample holds about 300,000 clones; approximately 84% are singletons and the top ten take about 4.2%. Material for sequencing was PBMCs or T cells enriched from blood (not recorded which). The source of these receptors is a man aged 30-40 years who had recovered from COVID-19.

The J gene is TRBJ2-1, the V gene TRBV6-5; TRBD1 aligns across 9 bases. CDR1 is MNHEY, CDR2 SVGAGI, per germline. V shed 4 bases, J shed 6 bases, and the junction held 7 bases outside the gene matches. The CDR3 loop spans 15 amino acids. CDR3: CASSSGTGFTNEQFF. CDR3 nucleotide sequence: TGTGCCAGCAGTTCCGGGACAGGGTTTACCAATGAGCAGTTCTTC.

The chain is built from TRBV5-1 and TRBJ2-7; 9 bases line up with TRBD1. V trimming: 1 base; J trimming: 5 bases; junction bases outside the gene matches: 4. Germline V gives CDR1 SGHRS, CDR2 YFSETQ. The CDR3 totals 14 residues. CDR3 protein: CASSLQGQGDEQYF. CDR3 sequence (DNA): TGCGCCAGCAGCTTGCAGGGACAGGGTGACGAGCAGTACTTC.

This rearrangement joins TRBV13 to TRBJ1-6; D is perhaps TRBD1 (5 bases). Germline V lookup: CDR1 PRHDT, CDR2 FYEKMQ (reference sequence). This CDR3 contains 16 residues. V was shortened by 7 bases and J by 0 bases, with 13 bases between the two germline ends. The CDR3 loop reads CASTMGGASYNSPLHF. CDR3 nucleotide sequence: TGTGCCAGCACCATGGGGGGTGCCTCCTATAATTCACCCCTCCACTTT.

The chain combines TRBV6-5 with TRBJ2-7, with TRBD1 matching 11 bases. CDR3 size: 14 residues. Per germline, CDR1 MNHEY and CDR2 SVGAGI. J was trimmed by 7 bases and V by 5 bases; bases with no gene match: 7. The CDR3 protein is CASSQTGTGGEQYF. As DNA, the CDR3 is TGTGCCAGCAGTCAGACCGGGACAGGGGGGGAGCAGTACTTC.

The chain joins TRBV6-2 or TRBV6-3 to TRBJ1-5; a possible D gene is TRBD1 (6 bases). Germline CDR1 reads MNHEY; CDR2 reads SVGEGT. Trimming left V 5 bases short and J 3 bases short, with 14 bases between. CDR3 length equals 15 residues. The CDR3: CASSPRGQLNQPQHF. CDR3 DNA sequence: TGTGCCAGCAGTCCCCGTGGACAGCTCAATCAGCCCCAGCATTTT.

The rearrangement joins TRBV30 to TRBJ2-3; D not certain. CDR3 size: 14 residues. Between the trimmed V and J ends, which lost 0 bases and 2 bases, there was a span of 9 bases. CDR1 is GTSNPN and CDR2 is SVGIG in the germline V gene (reference sequence). CDR3 sequence (DNA): TGTGCCTGGAGTGTAGCCCACCTCACAGATACGCAGTATTTT. This sequence encodes CAWSVAHLTDTQYF.

The V and J genes are TRBV10-1 and TRBJ2-7; 7 positions match TRBD1. The CDR3 is 17 residues long. The junction had 17 bases not matched to a gene; V was cut back by 5 bases and J by 4 bases. Germline V gene sequence: CDR1 WNHNN, CDR2 SYGVQD (reference sequence). CDR3 in DNA: TGCGCCAGCAGTCCCTTATCGGAGACAGGGAGAGGGTACGAGCAGTACTTC. Amino acid sequence: CASSPLSETGRGYEQYF.

The chain links TRBV28 to TRBJ1-3; D gene unclear. The germline V gene has CDR1 MDHEN and CDR2 SYDVKM. Trimming cost V 3 bases and J 0 bases, with 9 bases left between them. CDR3 length: 15 amino acids. The CDR3 region has the DNA TGTGCCAGCAGTTTGGAGGTCCTCTCTGGAAACACCATATATTTT. This encodes CASSLEVLSGNTIYF.

This clone was counted once. The chain has TRBV5-4 and TRBJ2-1, with 9 bases fitting TRBD1. The CDR3 runs 15 residues. V shed 0 bases, J shed 7 bases, and the junction held 5 bases outside the gene matches. Germline lookup yields CDR1 SGHNT and CDR2 YYREEE (reference sequence). The CDR3 nucleotides read TGTGCCAGCAGCTTGGGGGGACAGGGCGGAAATGAGCAGTTCTTC. Its protein product is CASSLGGQGGNEQFF.

For this clone: Other DNA sequences in this sample translate to the same CDR3. V is TRBV11-3 and J is TRBJ1-2; 8 nucleotides match TRBD1. This CDR3 has 13 amino acids. The germline V gene has CDR1 SGHNT and CDR2 YENEEA. With V trimmed by 3 bases and J by 3 bases, 0 bases remained unmatched. The DNA for the CDR3 is TGTGCCAGCAGCTTGACAGGGGACTATGGCTACACCTTC. Translating gives CASSLTGDYGYTF.

The CDR3 DNA sequence: TGTGCCTGGACGGGTTATTTCCAGGGGGCCGGGGAGACCCAGTACTTC. Translating gives CAWTGYFQGAGETQYF. V and J are TRBV30 and TRBJ2-5, with TRBD1 identical over 8 bases. The CDR3 length is 16 residues. Germline V gene sequence: CDR1 GTSNPN, CDR2 SVGIG (reference sequence). V was pared by 4 bases and J by 5 bases, with 15 bases of the junction left unmatched.

The table lists this clone with a count of one. This sequence joins TRBV3-1 (or the pseudogene TRBV3-2) and TRBJ2-1, with 8 bases lining up with TRBD2. Germline V gene lookup returns CDR1 LGHDT and CDR2 YNNKEL (reference sequence). CDR3 length equals 18 residues. Germline trimming cut 1 base from V and 5 bases from J; bases unmatched to any gene: 13. CDR3 in DNA: TGTGCCAGCAGCCAAGCCGGGGGAGAGGCGGGGGGTCACAATGAGCAGTTCTTC. Its protein is CASSQAGGEAGGHNEQFF.

V gene TRBV27 combines with J gene TRBJ2-7; maybe TRBD1 (6 bases). V lost 5 bases to trimming and J lost 2 bases, with 13 bases between them. The length of the CDR3 is 14 residues. Germline lookup yields CDR1 MNHEY and CDR2 SMNVEV (reference sequence). The DNA for the CDR3 is TGTGCCAGCAGTCCTCGGACAGCAGCCTACGAGCAGTACTTC. It specifies CASSPRTAAYEQYF.

CDR3 sequence (DNA): TGTGCCAGCAGCCGTCCCGGGACAGAAGGACATTTTTCATACGAGCAGTACTTC. This codes for CASSRPGTEGHFSYEQYF. The chain links TRBV11-3 to TRBJ2-7; 7 bases fit TRBD1. The CDR3 extends over 18 amino acids. CDR1 and CDR2 (germline): SGHNT, YENEEA. V lost 5 bases and J lost 4; bases outside the gene matches: 20.

V gene TRBV18 combines with J gene TRBJ1-5; unclear D gene. The CDR3 contains 16 residues. The germline V gene has CDR1 KGHSH and CDR2 LQKENI. V gave up 6 bases and J gave up 4 bases, with 19 bases separating them. CDR3 DNA sequence: TGTGCCAGCTCCGAGGAGGGAGTATTGGGGAATCAGCCCCAGCATTTT. It encodes CASSEEGVLGNQPQHF. Drawing the rest from reference TRBV18 and TRBJ1-5, the complete variable domain is NAGVMQNPRHLVRRRGQEARLRCSPMKGHSHVYWYRQLPEEGLKFMVYLQKENIIDESGMPKERFSAEFPKEGPSILRIQQVVRGDSAAYFCASSEEGVLGNQPQHFGDGTRLSIL.

This chain joins TRBV12-3 or TRBV12-4 and TRBJ2-7, with TRBD1 matching over 7 bases. This CDR3 contains 13 residues. Trimming cost V 5 bases and J 2 bases; bases outside gene matches: 3. The CDR3, as DNA: TGTGCCAGCAGTCCGACAGGGACCTACGAGCAGTACTTC. The encoded protein is CASSPTGTYEQYF.

The CDR3 loop is CASNDGTGKVDTIYF. Here the CDR3 DNA reads TGTGCCAGCAACGATGGGACAGGGAAGGTGGACACCATATATTTT. The chain links TRBV6-4 to TRBJ1-3; 9 bases match TRBD1. Germline V CDR1 and CDR2: MRHNA, SNTAGT. V shed 7 bases, J shed 8 bases, and the junction held 12 bases outside the gene matches. This CDR3 comprises 15 residues.